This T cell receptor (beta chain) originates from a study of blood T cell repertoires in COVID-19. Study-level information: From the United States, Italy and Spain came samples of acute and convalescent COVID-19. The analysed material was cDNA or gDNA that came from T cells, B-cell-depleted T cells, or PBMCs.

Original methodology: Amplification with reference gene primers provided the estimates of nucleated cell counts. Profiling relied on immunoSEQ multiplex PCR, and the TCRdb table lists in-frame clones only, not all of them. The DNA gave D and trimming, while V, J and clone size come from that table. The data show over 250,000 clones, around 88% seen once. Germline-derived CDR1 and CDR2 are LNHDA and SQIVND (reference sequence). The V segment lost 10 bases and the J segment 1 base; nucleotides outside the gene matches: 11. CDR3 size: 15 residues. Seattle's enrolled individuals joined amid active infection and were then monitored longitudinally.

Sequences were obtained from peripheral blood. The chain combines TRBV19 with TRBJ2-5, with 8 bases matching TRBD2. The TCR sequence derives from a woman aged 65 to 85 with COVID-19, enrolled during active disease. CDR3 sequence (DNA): TGTGCCACAAGCGGGGGACCCGTATTCCAAGAGACCCAGTACTTC. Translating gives CATSGGPVFQETQYF.